This T cell receptor beta chain was captured by sequencing in a study of Ad26.COV2.S vaccination and SARS-CoV-2 variants. Overall study: Participant was drawn from the COV1001 Ad26.COV2.S trial arm. Study-level results: Vaccine and placebo recipients had comparable breadth of non-spike TCRs. Breadth and depth estimates from TCRs may understate total T cell responses.

This CDR3 region has 14 residues. Germline V lookup: CDR1 SGHNT, CDR2 YYREEE (reference sequence). The V segment lost 3 bases and the J segment 6 bases; nucleotides outside the gene matches: 5. In regard to this clone: Antigen: not known.

Method: immunoSEQ multiplex PCR; TCRdb's copy keeps in-frame clones and lacks some. The sample lists about 280,000 clones, 80% to 90% occurring once. This sample's treatment: 19 received Ad26.COV2.S at low or high dose, single or two shots; roughly 5 received placebo; per-sample allocation not given. After the first vaccine or placebo injection, samples were drawn on day 63. This person who donated was an adult of 18-55 years in Boston. This sample comprised peripheral blood, obtained in a trial of Ad26.COV2.S vaccine versus placebo. J is TRBJ2-7 and V is TRBV5-4; 11 nucleotides align to TRBD2. The clonotype was recovered from a person aged 18 to 59 who received the Ad26.COV2.S COVID-19 vaccine or a placebo. CDR3 bases: TGTGCCAGCAGCTCCGGGACTAGCGGTCTCGAGCAGTACTTC. Translating gives CASSSGTSGLEQYF.